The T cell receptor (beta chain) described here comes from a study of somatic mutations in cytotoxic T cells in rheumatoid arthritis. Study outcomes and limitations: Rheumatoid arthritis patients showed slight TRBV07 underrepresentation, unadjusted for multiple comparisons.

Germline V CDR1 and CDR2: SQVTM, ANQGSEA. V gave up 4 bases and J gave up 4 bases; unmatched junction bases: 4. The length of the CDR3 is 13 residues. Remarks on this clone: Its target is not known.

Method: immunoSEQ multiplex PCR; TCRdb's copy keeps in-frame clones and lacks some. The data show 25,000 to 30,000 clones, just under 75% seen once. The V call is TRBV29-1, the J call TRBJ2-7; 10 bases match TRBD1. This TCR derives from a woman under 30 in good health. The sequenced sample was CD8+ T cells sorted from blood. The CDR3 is CSVGGTGAYEQYF. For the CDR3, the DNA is TGCAGCGTTGGGGGGACAGGGGCTTACGAGCAGTACTTC.